This TCR beta chain is drawn from a study of blood T cell repertoires in COVID-19. Whole-study context: Researchers got acute and convalescent COVID-19 samples from the United States, Italy and Spain.

This clone was detected once. Sequencing was performed with immunoSEQ multiplex PCR; in TCRdb, only in-frame clones are kept and a portion is missing. The data show 250,000 to 400,000 clones, 88% seen once. Looked up from germline, CDR1 is MNHEY and CDR2 is SVGAGI. This CDR3 spans 13 amino acids. Trimming pared 6 bases from V and 1 base from J, leaving 9 bases between. V is TRBV6-5 and J is TRBJ1-1; D gene unclear. The sample was peripheral blood. The TCR comes from a woman under 40 with COVID-19, enrolled during active disease. CDR3 region: CASRVSGNTEAFF. DNA of the CDR3: TGTGCCAGCAGGGTCAGCGGGAACACTGAAGCTTTCTTT.